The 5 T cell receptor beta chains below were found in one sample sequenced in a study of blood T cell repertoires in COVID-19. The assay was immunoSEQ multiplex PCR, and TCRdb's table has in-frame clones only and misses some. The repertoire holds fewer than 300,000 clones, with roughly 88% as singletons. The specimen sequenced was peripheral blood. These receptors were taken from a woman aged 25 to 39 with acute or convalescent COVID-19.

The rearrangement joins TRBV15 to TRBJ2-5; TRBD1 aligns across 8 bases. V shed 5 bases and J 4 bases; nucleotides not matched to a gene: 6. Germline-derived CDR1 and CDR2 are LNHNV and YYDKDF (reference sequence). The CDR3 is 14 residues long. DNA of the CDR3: TGTGCCACCAGCTTAGACAGGGGCCGAGAGACCCAGTACTTC. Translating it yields CATSLDRGRETQYF.

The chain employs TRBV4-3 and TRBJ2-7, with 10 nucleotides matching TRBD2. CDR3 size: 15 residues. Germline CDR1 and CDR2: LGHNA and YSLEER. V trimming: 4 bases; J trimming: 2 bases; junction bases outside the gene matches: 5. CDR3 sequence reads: CASSLEREGPYEQYF. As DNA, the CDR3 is TGCGCCAGCAGCCTCGAGCGGGAGGGTCCCTACGAGCAGTACTTC.

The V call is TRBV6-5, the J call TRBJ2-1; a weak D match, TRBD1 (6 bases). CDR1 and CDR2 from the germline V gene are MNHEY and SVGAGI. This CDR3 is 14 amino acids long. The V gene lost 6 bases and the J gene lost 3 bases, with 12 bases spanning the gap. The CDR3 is CASRTGQGYNEQFF. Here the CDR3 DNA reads TGTGCCAGCAGAACGGGACAAGGCTACAATGAGCAGTTCTTC.

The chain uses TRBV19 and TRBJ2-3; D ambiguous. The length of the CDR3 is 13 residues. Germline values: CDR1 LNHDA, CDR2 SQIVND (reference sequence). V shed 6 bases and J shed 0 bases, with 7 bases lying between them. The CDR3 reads CASRWASTDTQYF. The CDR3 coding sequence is TGTGCCAGTAGGTGGGCTAGCACAGATACGCAGTATTTT.

In DNA, the CDR3 is TGCGCCAGCAGCTTTCGGGAGTTCCATGAGCAGTTCTTC. It is translated as CASSFREFHEQFF. The J gene is TRBJ2-1, the V gene TRBV5-1; possible D gene TRBD2, 6 bases. CDR1 is SGHRS and CDR2 is YFSETQ in the germline V gene. This CDR3 is 13 amino acids long. The germline V and J ends were trimmed by 2 bases and 8 bases, with 11 bases remaining between them.